The T cell receptor (beta chain) under discussion was sequenced for a study of blood T cell repertoires in COVID-19. Study overall: From the United States, Italy and Spain came samples of acute and convalescent COVID-19. The analysed material was cDNA or gDNA that came from T cells, B-cell-depleted T cells, or PBMCs.

The CDR3 runs 14 residues. Trimming left V 5 bases short and J 2 bases short, with 15 bases between. Germline-derived CDR1 and CDR2 are SQVTM and ANQGSEA. Per the original data handling: Researchers report that nucleated cell counts were estimated from reference gene primer amplification. The table came from immunoSEQ multiplex PCR; TCRdb's copy has only in-frame clones and leaves some out. D and trimming come from the DNA, and the V and J calls and clone size come from that table. Seen here are roughly 320,000 clones, 85% observed once, and the top ten hold approximately 7.9%. This clonotype was obtained from a human donor in a cohort sampled during active COVID-19. The V call is TRBV29-1, the J call TRBJ1-1, with D unclear. The sample comprised peripheral blood. The CDR3 coding sequence is TGCAGCGTTCTTAGGGAGGGAGACAACACTGAAGCTTTCTTT. Amino acid sequence: CSVLREGDNTEAFF.